Sequencing of this TCR beta chain was carried out in a study of T cell clones after liver transplantation. Study summary: Three of eight recipients were HCV-positive; others had non-autoimmune, non-viral indications. Findings and caveats of the study: Compared with third party-reactive sequences, donor-reactive ones declined more, independent of withdrawal success. A significant post-transplant drop in circulating graft-donor-reactive CD4 TCRbeta sequences occurred in most of the 8 subjects.

A note on this clone: Its specificity is unknown.

Repertoires were generated with immunoSEQ multiplex PCR, while TCRdb's copy carries only in-frame clones and drops some. In the table there are roughly 20,000 clones, approximately 88% of which are singletons. V gave up 5 bases and J gave up 5 bases, with 16 bases separating them. Germline V lookup: CDR1 MNHEY, CDR2 SMNVEV (reference sequence). This CDR3 is 15 amino acids long. The chain is built from TRBV27 and TRBJ2-1, with D tentatively TRBD2 (6 bases). This TCR derives from a human donor who received a liver transplant. The specimen comprised CD8+ T cells from blood, sampled before liver transplant. CDR3 protein: CASSPGGDSHNEQFF. The DNA of the CDR3 is TGTGCCAGCAGTCCCGGCGGGGATTCCCACAATGAGCAGTTCTTC.